These 9 T cell receptor beta chains were all obtained from the same sample, sequenced in a study of cytotoxic CD8 clonotypes in ibrutinib-treated CLL. Data came from immunoSEQ multiplex PCR; TCRdb stores just in-frame clones and leaves some out. The sample holds about 50,000 clones; 50% to 70% are singletons and the top ten take 20% to 30%. Here the sequenced sample was PBMCs, taken at disease progression, from a patient treated with ibrutinib. Receptor source: a human donor with chronic lymphocytic leukemia.

This clone was seen a handful of times. J is TRBJ1-2 and V is TRBV6-5, with D hard to call. Trimming removed 0 bases from V and 4 bases from J, with 12 bases in between. Germline CDR1 and CDR2: MNHEY and SVGAGI. The CDR3 runs 15 residues. The CDR3 DNA sequence: TGTGCCAGCAGTTACTCGAGGGCATCGGGCTATGGCTACACCTTC. It specifies CASSYSRASGYGYTF.

This chain connects TRBV30 to TRBJ1-2; 7 bases are a match to TRBD1. J gave up 8 bases and V 4 bases, and 7 bases lay outside the gene matches. Germline CDR1 and CDR2: GTSNPN and SVGIG (reference sequence). There are 12 residues in the CDR3. In DNA, the CDR3 is TGTGCCTGGACCACAGGGGATCAAGGCTACACCTTC. Residues: CAWTTGDQGYTF.

This rearrangement joins TRBV9 to TRBJ2-3, with 9 bases that match TRBD1. CDR3 length: 16 residues. Germline V gene sequence: CDR1 SGDLS, CDR2 YYNGEE. V lost 4 bases and J lost 6; bases outside the gene matches: 12. In DNA, the CDR3 is TGTGCCAGCAGCTCCCCGGGACAGGGAGCCTATGATACGCAGTATTTT. It specifies CASSSPGQGAYDTQYF.

This clone qualifies as medium-sized (0.01 to 0.1%). V is TRBV2 and J is TRBJ2-7; 10 positions match TRBD2. The junction had 2 bases not matched to a gene; V was cut back by 1 base and J by 2 bases. CDR3 length equals 15 residues. The germline CDR1 and CDR2 sequences are SNHLY and FYNNEI. The CDR3 sequence is CASSEGTSGPYEQYF. In nucleotides, the CDR3 is TGTGCCAGCAGTGAAGGGACTAGCGGACCCTACGAGCAGTACTTC.

V is TRBV7-9 and J is TRBJ1-6; D ambiguous. Per germline, CDR1 SEHNR and CDR2 FQNEAQ (reference sequence). Trimming stripped 5 bases from V and 7 bases from J, with 15 bases between. The CDR3 loop spans 15 amino acids. DNA for the CDR3: TGTGCCAGCAGCCCCAGTGGGGATCACAATTCACCCCTCCACTTT. This translates into CASSPSGDHNSPLHF.

The rearrangement joins TRBV19 to TRBJ1-5; no clear D. The CDR3 has 14 amino acids. CDR1 and CDR2 (germline): LNHDA, SQIVND (reference sequence). Trimming took 6 bases from V and 2 from J, leaving 11 bases between them. This CDR3 is CASREGSGNQPQHF. In DNA, the CDR3 is TGTGCCAGTAGAGAAGGTTCGGGCAATCAGCCCCAGCATTTT.

The gene calls are TRBV6-4 and TRBJ2-3; the D is unclear. Germline V CDR1 and CDR2: MRHNA, SNTAGT. With 0 bases removed from V and 4 bases from J, the gap between germline ends came to 8 bases. The CDR3 sequence is 14 residues long. Here the CDR3 reads CASSDSLVSDTQYF. CDR3 coding DNA: TGTGCCAGCAGTGACTCCCTAGTCTCAGATACGCAGTATTTT.

The V gene is TRBV6-5, the J gene TRBJ1-3; 7 bases are a match to TRBD1. Germline lookup yields CDR1 MNHEY and CDR2 SVGAGI. The CDR3 length is 15 residues. Trimming took 0 bases from V and 3 from J; bases not matched to a gene: 2. The CDR3 loop is CASSYSSGGGNTIYF. CDR3 in DNA: TGTGCCAGCAGTTACTCGTCAGGGGGTGGAAACACCATATATTTT.

In this sample, this clone turned up a few times. This rearrangement joins TRBV28 to TRBJ2-7, with 7 bases aligning to TRBD2. Germline values: CDR1 MDHEN, CDR2 SYDVKM. V gave up 6 bases and J gave up 4 bases; unmatched junction bases: 3. The CDR3 extends over 12 amino acids. Written as DNA, the CDR3 is TGTGCCAGCAGACGGGAGGAATACGAGCAGTACTTC. Amino acid sequence: CASRREEYEQYF. Supplemented by reference TRBV28 and TRBJ2-7, the full variable domain reads DVKVTQSSRYLVKRTGEKVFLECVQDMDHENMFWYRQDPGLGLRLIYFSYDVKMKEKGDIPEGYSVSREKKERFSLILESASTNQTSMYLCASRREEYEQYFGPGTRLTVT.